This passage covers 31 T cell receptor beta chains from one sample sequenced in a study of tissue T cells after allogeneic stem cell transplantation. TCRdb's table, derived via immunoSEQ multiplex PCR, lists solely in-frame clones and lacks some. The sample lists some 25,000 clones, around four fifths occurring once. The sequences come from tissue from the ileum, collected at autopsy. The receptors come from a female donor at least 60 years old with lung cancer.

This chain connects TRBV21-1 to TRBJ2-1; TRBD2 was called by the table and not checked on the DNA. TRBV21-1 has pseudogene status. The CDR3 length is 16 residues. The CDR3 DNA sequence: TGTGCCAGCAGCAGGGGACTAGCGGGAGGTTACAATGAGCAGTTCTTC. This codes for CASSRGLAGGYNEQFF.

The chain uses TRBV6-1 and TRBJ2-7; D might be TRBD2 (5 bases). Germline CDR1 and CDR2: MNHNS and SASEGT. Trimming took 0 bases from V and 6 from J, leaving 18 bases between them. The CDR3 runs 16 residues. The CDR3 DNA sequence: TGTGCCAGCAGTGAAGCGGAGAGTAGACCCCGGGGCGAGCAGTACTTC. It yields the protein CASSEAESRPRGEQYF.

The chain has TRBV6-5 and TRBJ2-7; no firm D call. The CDR3 length is 15 residues. Germline CDR1 MNHEY, CDR2 SVGAGI. V shed 7 bases and J shed 1 base, with 17 bases lying between them. The CDR3 DNA sequence: TGTGCCAGCACTTTTTCCAGGACGGCTTCCTACGAGCAGTACTTC. Its translation is CASTFSRTASYEQYF.

The chain links TRBV29-1 to TRBJ1-1, with unresolved D. Trimming took off 5 bases at V and 1 base at J, with 11 bases between the two ends. From germline, CDR1 is SQVTM and CDR2 ANQGSEA. The CDR3 spans 13 residues. The CDR3 DNA reads as TGCAGCGTTTCAAGCTTAAGGAACACTGAAGCTTTCTTT. It translates to CSVSSLRNTEAFF. Based on the CDR3 plus reference TRBV29-1 and TRBJ1-1, the full variable domain is SAVISQKPSRDICQRGTSLTIQCQVDSQVTMMFWYRQQPGQSLTLIATANQGSEATYESGFVIDKFPISRPNLTFSTLTVSNMSPEDSSIYLCSVSSLRNTEAFFGQGTRLTVV.

In nucleotides, the CDR3 is TGTGCCAGCAGCTTAACGGGGGACTCCGATTCCCATGGCTACACCTTC. This encodes CASSLTGDSDSHGYTF. The chain recombines TRBV7-3 with TRBJ1-2, with D possibly being TRBD1 (5 bases). Germline CDR1 SGHTA, CDR2 FQGTGA. Trimming shortened V by 0 bases and J by 6 bases, and 17 bases separated the two germline ends. The CDR3 covers 16 residues.

This chain uses TRBV30 with TRBJ1-3; D call uncertain. V dropped 2 bases and J dropped 2 bases, with 7 bases sitting between them. Germline V CDR1 and CDR2: GTSNPN, SVGIG (reference sequence). This CDR3 is built from 13 residues. The CDR3 nucleotides read TGTGCCTGGAGTTTGGGAGCTGGAAACACCATATATTTT. Its protein product is CAWSLGAGNTIYF.

The chain combines TRBV30 with TRBJ2-3; D possibly corresponds to TRBD1 (5 bases). Germline CDR1 GTSNPN, CDR2 SVGIG (reference sequence). Trimming removed 1 base from V and 2 bases from J, with 13 bases in between. This CDR3 is 15 amino acids long. CDR3 region: CAWSGQGSITDTQYF. As DNA, the CDR3 is TGTGCCTGGAGTGGTCAGGGCTCAATCACAGATACGCAGTATTTT.

By proportion, this clone is medium-sized. The chain employs TRBV14 and TRBJ1-2; unclear D gene. The germline V gene has CDR1 SGHDN and CDR2 FVKESK. V lost 4 bases and J lost 5, with 11 bases in between. The CDR3 is 13 residues long. The CDR3 bases are TGTGCCAGCAGCCCCCAGGACCGATATGGCTACACCTTC. Translated: CASSPQDRYGYTF.

The V call is TRBV5-8, the J call TRBJ1-2; D gene unclear. V lost 4 bases and J 2 bases, leaving 9 bases between the germline ends. In germline, CDR1 is SGHTS, CDR2 YDEGEE. CDR3 length equals 13 residues. The DNA of the CDR3 is TGTGCCAGCAGCGGTTTTAGGAACTATGGCTACACCTTC. Amino acid sequence: CASSGFRNYGYTF.

The chain uses TRBV7-9 and TRBJ1-1, with TRBD1 matching over 9 bases. The germline gives CDR1 SEHNR, CDR2 FQNEAQ (reference sequence). With V trimmed by 6 bases and J by 6 bases, 8 bases remained unmatched. This CDR3 spans 14 amino acids. The CDR3 here is CASSYGQGMAEAFF. As DNA, the CDR3 is TGTGCCAGCAGTTACGGACAGGGGATGGCTGAAGCTTTCTTT.

In its sample, this clone is medium-sized (0.01 to 0.1%). The chain recombines TRBV10-3 with TRBJ1-3; D not resolved. Germline CDR1 reads ENHRY; CDR2 reads SYGVKD. The CDR3 loop spans 12 amino acids. Trimming pared 6 bases from V and 4 bases from J, leaving 7 bases between. The CDR3 DNA reads as TGTGCCATCAGGGATGGAGGAAACACCATATATTTT. It is translated as CAIRDGGNTIYF.

The chain joins TRBV11-1 to TRBJ2-1, with 7 bases lining up with TRBD2. Germline loops: CDR1 SGHAT, CDR2 FQDESV (reference sequence). The CDR3 runs 14 residues. The ends lost 4 bases at V and 3 bases at J; junction bases unmatched: 3. CDR3 bases: TGTGCCAGCAGCTCAGGACTAGTCTACAATGAGCAGTTCTTC. Residues: CASSSGLVYNEQFF.

The rearrangement joins TRBV30 to TRBJ1-4, with 10 bases identical to TRBD1. The V and J ends lost 4 bases and 0 bases, in that order; junction bases with no gene match: 5. The V gene's germline CDR1 is GTSNPN and CDR2 SVGIG (reference sequence). The CDR3 consists of 16 residues. Here the CDR3 DNA reads TGTGCCTGGATGAGGACAGGGGGGCCAACTAATGAAAAACTGTTTTTT. It is translated as CAWMRTGGPTNEKLFF.

The J gene is TRBJ2-5, the V gene TRBV5-1; 7 bases are a match to TRBD1. CDR3 length: 15 residues. Trimming at V came to 2 bases and at J to 3 bases, leaving 7 bases not matched to a gene. CDR1 SGHRS and CDR2 YFSETQ come from the germline V gene. The CDR3: CASSFLGGPEETQYF. In DNA, the CDR3 is TGCGCCAGCAGCTTCCTAGGGGGCCCCGAAGAGACCCAGTACTTC.

V and J are TRBV7-9 and TRBJ2-5; D may be TRBD2 (6 bases). Germline loops: CDR1 SEHNR, CDR2 FQNEAQ (reference sequence). The CDR3 is made up of 14 amino acids. Trimming pared 5 bases from V and 5 bases from J, leaving 15 bases between. CDR3 sequence: CASSQWGGGETQYF. The CDR3 coding sequence is TGTGCCAGCAGCCAGTGGGGAGGAGGGGAGACCCAGTACTTC.

The chain employs TRBV6-5 and TRBJ1-2; D is unclear. The germline V and J ends were trimmed by 0 bases and 5 bases, with 10 bases remaining between them. CDR3 length equals 14 residues. Germline values: CDR1 MNHEY, CDR2 SVGAGI. CDR3 loop: CASSYSHRRYGYTF. CDR3 coding DNA: TGTGCCAGCAGTTACTCGCACAGAAGATATGGCTACACCTTC.

The genes are TRBV10-3 and TRBJ2-2, with TRBD2 as a possible D gene (6 bases). Germline values: CDR1 ENHRY, CDR2 SYGVKD. V was trimmed by 6 bases and J by 3 bases, leaving 11 bases between them. This CDR3 is built from 14 residues. The CDR3 loop is CAISGSYDTGELFF. The CDR3 DNA reads as TGTGCCATCAGCGGGAGTTATGACACCGGGGAGCTGTTTTTT.

J is TRBJ2-7 and V is TRBV18; 10 bases agree with TRBD1. Per the germline V gene, CDR1 is KGHSH and CDR2 is LQKENI. V trimming: 0 bases; J trimming: 4 bases; junction bases outside the gene matches: 3. CDR3 length: 15 residues. CDR3 DNA sequence: TGTGCCAGCTCACCACCCGGGACAGGGGAGTACGAGCAGTACTTC. This gives the protein CASSPPGTGEYEQYF.

V is TRBV6-5 and J is TRBJ2-7; D gene ambiguous. CDR1 and CDR2 from the germline V gene are MNHEY and SVGAGI. V was pared by 0 bases and J by 3 bases, with 12 bases between. CDR3 length: 15 residues. CDR3 region: CASSYSKAVFYEQYF. The CDR3 DNA is TGTGCCAGCAGTTACTCGAAGGCCGTTTTCTACGAGCAGTACTTC.

This clone was observed a handful of times. The chain recombines TRBV5-1 with TRBJ1-2, with D unresolved. Trimming cost V 6 bases and J 5 bases, with 14 bases left between them. Germline CDR1 reads SGHRS; CDR2 reads YFSETQ. The CDR3 spans 13 residues. CDR3 DNA sequence: TGCGCCAGCACGGTCGAAGGGAAGTATGGCTACACCTTC. This translates into CASTVEGKYGYTF.

This chain connects TRBV5-1 to TRBJ2-1; 9 bases are shared with TRBD2. This CDR3 is built from 17 residues. V shed 4 bases and J 4 bases; nucleotides not matched to a gene: 12. Germline values: CDR1 SGHRS, CDR2 YFSETQ. The CDR3 coding sequence is TGCGCCAGCAGCCAGAGTCTAGCGGGGAGTTCTTACAATGAGCAGTTCTTC. This translates into CASSQSLAGSSYNEQFF.

The chain has TRBV5-1 and TRBJ1-1, with D tentatively TRBD1 (5 bases). Germline V gene lookup returns CDR1 SGHRS and CDR2 YFSETQ. This CDR3 region has 13 residues. The V gene lost 4 bases and the J gene lost 9 bases, with 16 bases spanning the gap. The CDR3 sequence: CASSAGTYGQAFF. CDR3 sequence (DNA): TGCGCCAGCAGCGCCGGGACGTATGGACAAGCTTTCTTT.

The rearrangement uses TRBV18 and TRBJ2-7; D is unresolved. CDR1 KGHSH and CDR2 LQKENI come from the germline V gene. The CDR3 length is 15 residues. Trimming took off 0 bases at V and 3 bases at J, with 12 bases between the two ends. The CDR3 DNA reads TGTGCCAGCTCACCACCCGCCCATTCTTACTACGAGCAGTACTTC. Its protein product is CASSPPAHSYYEQYF.

The chain has TRBV10-3 and TRBJ1-5; D gene unclear. The germline V and J ends were trimmed by 2 bases and 6 bases, with 8 bases remaining between them. Germline V gives CDR1 ENHRY, CDR2 SYGVKD. This CDR3 has 13 amino acids. In nucleotides, the CDR3 is TGTGCCATCAGTGAGATAGGAGGTCAGCCCCAGCATTTT. Translation: CAISEIGGQPQHF.

The chain combines TRBV24-1 with TRBJ2-3, with 10 bases fitting TRBD1. With V trimmed by 8 bases and J by 2 bases, 6 bases remained unmatched. The V gene's germline CDR1 is KGHDR and CDR2 SFDVKD. The CDR3 runs to 15 residues. The CDR3 region has the DNA TGTGCCACCACCGGGACAGGGGACCCCACAGATACGCAGTATTTT. It encodes CATTGTGDPTDTQYF.

The gene calls are TRBV28 and TRBJ2-7, with D possibly TRBD2 on 5 matching bases. V dropped 2 bases and J dropped 3 bases, with 14 bases sitting between them. CDR3 length: 15 residues. In germline, CDR1 is MDHEN, CDR2 SYDVKM. The CDR3 loop reads CASSLGRAALYEQYF. The CDR3 bases are TGTGCCAGCAGTTTAGGGCGGGCAGCCCTCTACGAGCAGTACTTC.

The chain recombines TRBV9 with TRBJ1-6, with no clear D. This CDR3 spans 15 amino acids. Germline V gives CDR1 SGDLS, CDR2 YYNGEE. The V end was cut by 2 bases, the J end by 7 bases, with 13 bases between. The CDR3 protein is CASSVSTARNSPLHF. CDR3 DNA: TGTGCCAGCAGCGTTTCCACAGCGAGAAATTCACCCCTCCACTTT.

V gene TRBV4-3 combines with J gene TRBJ2-7, with 10 bases that match TRBD2. The CDR3 loop spans 15 amino acids. Germline CDR1 is LGHNA and CDR2 is YSLEER. V shed 0 bases, J shed 7 bases, and the junction held 6 bases outside the gene matches. The CDR3, as DNA: TGCGCCAGCAGCCAAGAGGCTAGCGGGGGAACGGAGCAGTACTTC. This translates into CASSQEASGGTEQYF.

The chain employs TRBV10-1 and TRBJ1-2; D uncertain. The CDR3 covers 16 residues. Trimming removed 3 bases from V and 2 bases from J, with 16 bases in between. Germline CDR1 WNHNN, CDR2 SYGVQD (reference sequence). The CDR3 DNA is TGCGCCAGCAGTGACACAGAGGGCCTGGGGAACTATGGCTACACCTTC. Translated, it gives CASSDTEGLGNYGYTF.

The chain carries TRBV30 and TRBJ1-4; D is uncertain. The CDR3 length is 13 residues. The germline V gene encodes CDR1 GTSNPN and CDR2 SVGIG (reference sequence). V dropped 2 bases and J dropped 5 bases, with 9 bases sitting between them. The CDR3 protein is CAWSKVANEKLFF. Written as DNA, the CDR3 is TGTGCCTGGAGTAAGGTAGCAAATGAAAAACTGTTTTTT.

The rearrangement joins TRBV5-1 to TRBJ1-4; TRBD1 might be the D (6 bases). The V gene's germline CDR1 is SGHRS and CDR2 YFSETQ. The V and J ends lost 4 bases and 4 bases respectively, with 11 bases between them. The CDR3 is 14 amino acids. CDR3 bases: TGCGCCAGCAGCCCCGGACAGAATAATGAAAAACTGTTTTTT. Translation gives CASSPGQNNEKLFF.